This T cell receptor beta chain derives from a study of response to subunit inactivated influenza vaccine. One entry per CDR3 protein results from TCRdb running MiXCR on the RT-PCR reads. The sample lists 400,000 to 650,000 distinct CDR3 sequences; approximately 7.3% were seen once. Points from the study as a whole: Only a handful of new T cells, the authors suggested, are recruited with each seasonal influenza vaccination.

This clonotype was seen a few times. Its cognate antigen is unknown. The TCR comes from a man aged 50 to 69 who received an inactivated influenza vaccine. The sample here was PBMCs from blood, taken less than 30 months after vaccination.

The CDR3 DNA reads as TGTGCCAGCAGTTACGGGAGACAGGGATTGGAGACCCAGTACTTC. Protein: CASSYGRQGLETQYF. The V call is TRBV6-2 or TRBV6-3, the J call TRBJ2-5; TRBD1 agrees at 7 bases. This CDR3 region has 15 residues. Unmatched junction bases numbered 8, after V lost 2 bases and J lost 5 bases. Germline V lookup: CDR1 MNHEY, CDR2 SVGEGT.